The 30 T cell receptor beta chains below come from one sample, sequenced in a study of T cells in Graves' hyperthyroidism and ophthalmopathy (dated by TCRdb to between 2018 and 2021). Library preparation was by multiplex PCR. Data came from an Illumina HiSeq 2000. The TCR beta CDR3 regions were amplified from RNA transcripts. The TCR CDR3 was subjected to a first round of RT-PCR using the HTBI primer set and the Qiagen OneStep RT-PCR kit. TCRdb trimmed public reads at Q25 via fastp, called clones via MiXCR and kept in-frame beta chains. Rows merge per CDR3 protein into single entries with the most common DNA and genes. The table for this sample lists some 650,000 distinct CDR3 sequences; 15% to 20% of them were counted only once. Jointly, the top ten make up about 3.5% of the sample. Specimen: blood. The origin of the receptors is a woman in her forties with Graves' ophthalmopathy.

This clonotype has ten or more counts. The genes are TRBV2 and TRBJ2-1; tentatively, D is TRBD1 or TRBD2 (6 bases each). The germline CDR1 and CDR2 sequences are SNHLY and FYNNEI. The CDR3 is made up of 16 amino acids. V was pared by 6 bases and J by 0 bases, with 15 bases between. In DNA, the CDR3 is TGTGCCAGCAGCTCTCGGGGGCCCCCCTCCTACAATGAGCAGTTCTTC. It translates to CASSSRGPPSYNEQFF.

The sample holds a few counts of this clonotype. CDR3 loop: CSARGVAENEQFF. The DNA of the CDR3 is TGCAGTGCTAGAGGGGTAGCGGAGAATGAGCAGTTCTTC. The rearrangement uses TRBV20-1 and TRBJ2-1; D perhaps matches TRBD2 (6 bases). The CDR3 is made up of 13 amino acids. Germline CDR1 is DFQATT and CDR2 is SNEGSKA (reference sequence). The V end lost 1 base, the J end lost 7 bases, and 11 bases lay between the germline ends.

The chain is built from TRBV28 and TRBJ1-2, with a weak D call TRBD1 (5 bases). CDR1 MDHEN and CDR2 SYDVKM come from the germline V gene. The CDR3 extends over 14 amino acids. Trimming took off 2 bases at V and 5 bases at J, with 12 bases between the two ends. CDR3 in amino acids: CASSLEPQAYGYTF. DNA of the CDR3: TGTGCCAGCAGTTTAGAGCCACAGGCGTATGGCTACACCTTC.

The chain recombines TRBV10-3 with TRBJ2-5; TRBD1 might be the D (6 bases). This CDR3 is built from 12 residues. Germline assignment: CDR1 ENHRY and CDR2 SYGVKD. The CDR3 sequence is CGTGQQQETQYF. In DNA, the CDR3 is TGTGGCACAGGACAGCAACAAGAGACCCAGTACTTC.

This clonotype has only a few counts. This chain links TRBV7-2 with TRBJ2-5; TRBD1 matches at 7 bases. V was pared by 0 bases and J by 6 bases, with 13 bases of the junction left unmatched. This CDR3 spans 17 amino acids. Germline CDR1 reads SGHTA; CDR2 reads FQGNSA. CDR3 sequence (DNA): TGTGCCAGCAGCTTAGCGGAAAACAGGGGCTGGATGAAGACCCAGTACTTC. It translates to CASSLAENRGWMKTQYF.

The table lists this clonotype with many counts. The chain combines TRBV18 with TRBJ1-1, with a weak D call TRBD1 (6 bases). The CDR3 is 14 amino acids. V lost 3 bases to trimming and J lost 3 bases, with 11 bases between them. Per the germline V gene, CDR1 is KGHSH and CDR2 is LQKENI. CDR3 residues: CASSPGAGYTEAFF. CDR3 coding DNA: TGTGCCAGCTCACCGGGGGCTGGGTACACTGAAGCTTTCTTT.

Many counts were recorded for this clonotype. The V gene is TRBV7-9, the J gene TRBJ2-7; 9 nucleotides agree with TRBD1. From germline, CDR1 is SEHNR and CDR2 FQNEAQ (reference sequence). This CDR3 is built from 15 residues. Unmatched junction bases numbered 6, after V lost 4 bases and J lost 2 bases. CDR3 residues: CASSSAGQGTYEQYF. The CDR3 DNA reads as TGTGCCAGCAGCTCCGCAGGACAGGGGACCTACGAGCAGTACTTC.

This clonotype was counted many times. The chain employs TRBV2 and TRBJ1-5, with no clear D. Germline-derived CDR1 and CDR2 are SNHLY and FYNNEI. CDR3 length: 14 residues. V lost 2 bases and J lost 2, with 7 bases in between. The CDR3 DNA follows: TGTGCCAGCAGTGAAAGGGTAGGCAATCAGCCCCAGCATTTT. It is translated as CASSERVGNQPQHF.

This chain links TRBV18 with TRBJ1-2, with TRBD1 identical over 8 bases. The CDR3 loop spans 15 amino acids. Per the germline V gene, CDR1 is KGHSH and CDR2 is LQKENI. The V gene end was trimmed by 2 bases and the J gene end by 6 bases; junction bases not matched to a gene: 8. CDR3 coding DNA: TGTGCCAGCTCACCATTCGACAGGGGTTGGGATGGCTACACCTTC. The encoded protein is CASSPFDRGWDGYTF.

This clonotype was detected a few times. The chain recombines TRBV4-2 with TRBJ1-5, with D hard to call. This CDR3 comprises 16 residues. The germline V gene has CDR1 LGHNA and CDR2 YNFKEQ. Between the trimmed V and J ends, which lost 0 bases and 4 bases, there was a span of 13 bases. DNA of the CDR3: TGTGCCAGCAGCCAAGATTTCGGCCCGATAAATCAGCCCCAGCATTTT. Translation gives CASSQDFGPINQPQHF.

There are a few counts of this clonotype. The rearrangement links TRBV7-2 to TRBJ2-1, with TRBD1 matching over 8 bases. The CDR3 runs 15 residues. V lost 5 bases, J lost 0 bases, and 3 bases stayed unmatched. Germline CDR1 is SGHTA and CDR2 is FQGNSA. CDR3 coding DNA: TGTGCCAGCAGCCAAGGGACAGGCTCCTACAATGAGCAGTTCTTC. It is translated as CASSQGTGSYNEQFF.

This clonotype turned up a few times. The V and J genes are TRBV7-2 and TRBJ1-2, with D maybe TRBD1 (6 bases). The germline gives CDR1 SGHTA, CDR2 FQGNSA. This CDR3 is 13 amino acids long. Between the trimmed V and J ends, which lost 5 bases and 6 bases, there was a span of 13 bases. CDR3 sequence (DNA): TGTGCCAGCAGCACGTATAGGACAGATGGCTACACCTTC. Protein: CASSTYRTDGYTF. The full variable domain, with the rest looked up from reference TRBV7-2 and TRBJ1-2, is GAGVSQSPSNKVTEKGKDVELRCDPISGHTALYWYRQSLGQGLEFLIYFQGNSAPDKSGLPSDRFSAERTGGSVSTLTIQRTQQEDSAVYLCASSTYRTDGYTFGSGTRLTVV.

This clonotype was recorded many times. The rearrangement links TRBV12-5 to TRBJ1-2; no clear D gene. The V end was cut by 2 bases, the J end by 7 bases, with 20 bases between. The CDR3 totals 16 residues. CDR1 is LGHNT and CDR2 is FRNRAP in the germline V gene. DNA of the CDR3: TGTGCTAGTGGTTTGCTCCCGAACAAAAGGGCGAGTGGCTACACCTTC. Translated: CASGLLPNKRASGYTF.

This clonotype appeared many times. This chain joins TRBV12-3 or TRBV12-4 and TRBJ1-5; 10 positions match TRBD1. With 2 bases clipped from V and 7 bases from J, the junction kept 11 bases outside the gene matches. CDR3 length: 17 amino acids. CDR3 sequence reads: CASSLPPTGGLAQPQHF. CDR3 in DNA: TGTGCCAGCAGTTTACCCCCGACAGGGGGCCTGGCGCAGCCCCAGCATTTT.

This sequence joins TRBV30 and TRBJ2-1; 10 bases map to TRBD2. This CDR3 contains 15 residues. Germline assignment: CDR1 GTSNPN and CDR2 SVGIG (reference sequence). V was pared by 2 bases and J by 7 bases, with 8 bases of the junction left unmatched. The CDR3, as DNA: TGTGCCTGGAGTCCAGGGGTAGCGGGAGGAAATGAGCAGTTCTTC. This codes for CAWSPGVAGGNEQFF. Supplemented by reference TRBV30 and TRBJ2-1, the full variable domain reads SQTIHQWPATLVQPVGSPLSLECTVEGTSNPNLYWYRQAAGRGLQLLFYSVGIGQISSEVPQNLSASRPQDRQFILSSKKLLLSDSGFYLCAWSPGVAGGNEQFFGPGTRLTVL.

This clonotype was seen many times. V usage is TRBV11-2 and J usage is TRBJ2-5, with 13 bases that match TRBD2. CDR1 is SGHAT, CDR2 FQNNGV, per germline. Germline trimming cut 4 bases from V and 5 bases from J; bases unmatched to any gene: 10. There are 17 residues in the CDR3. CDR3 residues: CASSSGLAGVGQETQYF. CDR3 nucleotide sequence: TGTGCCAGCAGCTCTGGACTAGCGGGAGTGGGGCAGGAGACCCAGTACTTC.

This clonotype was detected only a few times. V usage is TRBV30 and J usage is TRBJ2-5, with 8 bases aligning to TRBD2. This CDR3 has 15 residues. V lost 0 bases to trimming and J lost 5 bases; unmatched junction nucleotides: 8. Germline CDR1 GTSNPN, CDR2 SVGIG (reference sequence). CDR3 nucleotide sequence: TGTGCCTGGAGTGTTTGGGCGGGGGGTCAGGAGACCCAGTACTTC. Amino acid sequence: CAWSVWAGGQETQYF.

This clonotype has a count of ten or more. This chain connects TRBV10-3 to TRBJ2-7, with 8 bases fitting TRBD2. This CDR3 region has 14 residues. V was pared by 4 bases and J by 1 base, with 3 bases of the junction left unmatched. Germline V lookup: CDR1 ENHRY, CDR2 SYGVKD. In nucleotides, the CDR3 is TGTGCCATCAGTGCTACTAGCGGTTCCTACGAGCAGTACTTC. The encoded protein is CAISATSGSYEQYF.

CDR3 nucleotides: TGCAGTGCTGGGGGGGGGGGCGCTAGGACCTTC. This gives the protein CSAGGGGARTF. The chain has TRBV20-1 and TRBJ1-2; weak D call: TRBD1 (6 bases). V lost 5 bases to trimming and J lost 14 bases, with 18 bases between them. The CDR3 has 11 residues. Germline CDR1 DFQATT, CDR2 SNEGSKA (reference sequence).

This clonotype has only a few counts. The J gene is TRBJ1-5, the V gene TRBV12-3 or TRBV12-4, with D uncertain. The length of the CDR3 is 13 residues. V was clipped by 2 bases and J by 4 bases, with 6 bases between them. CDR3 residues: CASSLKSNQPQHF. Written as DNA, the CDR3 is TGTGCCAGCAGTTTAAAGAGTAATCAGCCCCAGCATTTT.

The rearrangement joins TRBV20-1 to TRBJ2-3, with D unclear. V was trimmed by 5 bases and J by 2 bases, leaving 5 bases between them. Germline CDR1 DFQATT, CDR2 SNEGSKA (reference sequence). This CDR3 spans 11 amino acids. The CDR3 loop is CSAHLTDTQYF. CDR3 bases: TGCAGTGCTCATCTCACAGATACGCAGTATTTT.

The DNA of the CDR3 is TGTGCCAGCAGCTTTAAGGGTAGCACAGATACGCAGTATTTT. Translating gives CASSFKGSTDTQYF. V is TRBV5-6 and J is TRBJ2-3, with unresolved D. Trimming stripped 2 bases from V and 0 bases from J, with 7 bases between. Germline CDR1 is SGHDT and CDR2 is YYEEEE. The CDR3 length is 14 residues.

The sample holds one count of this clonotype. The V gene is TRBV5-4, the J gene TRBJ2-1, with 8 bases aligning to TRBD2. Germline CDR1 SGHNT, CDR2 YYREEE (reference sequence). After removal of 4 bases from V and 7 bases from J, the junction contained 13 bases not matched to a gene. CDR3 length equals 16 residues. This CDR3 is CASSPDGSGRLNEQFF. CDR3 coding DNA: TGTGCCAGCAGCCCAGATGGCAGCGGGAGATTAAATGAGCAGTTCTTC.

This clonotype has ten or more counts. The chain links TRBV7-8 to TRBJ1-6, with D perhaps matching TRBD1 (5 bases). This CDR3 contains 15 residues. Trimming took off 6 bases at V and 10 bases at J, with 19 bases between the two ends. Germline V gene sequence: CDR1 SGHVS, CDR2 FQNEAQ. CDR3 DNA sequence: TGTGCCAGCAGGGGAGGGCATAGCGGGGGATCACCCCTCCACTTT. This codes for CASRGGHSGGSPLHF. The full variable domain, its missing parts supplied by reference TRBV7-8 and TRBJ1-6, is GAGVSQSPRYKVAKRGQDVALRCDPISGHVSLFWYQQALGQGPEFLTYFQNEAQLDKSGLPSDRFFAERPEGSVSTLKIQRTQQEDSAVYLCASRGGHSGGSPLHFGNGTRLTVT.

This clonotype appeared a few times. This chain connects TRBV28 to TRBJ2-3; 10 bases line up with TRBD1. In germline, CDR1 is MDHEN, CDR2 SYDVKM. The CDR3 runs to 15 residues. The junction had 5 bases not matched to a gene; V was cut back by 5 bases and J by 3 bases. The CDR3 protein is CASSQGQGETDTQYF. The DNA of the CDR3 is TGTGCCAGCAGTCAAGGACAGGGGGAAACAGATACGCAGTATTTT.

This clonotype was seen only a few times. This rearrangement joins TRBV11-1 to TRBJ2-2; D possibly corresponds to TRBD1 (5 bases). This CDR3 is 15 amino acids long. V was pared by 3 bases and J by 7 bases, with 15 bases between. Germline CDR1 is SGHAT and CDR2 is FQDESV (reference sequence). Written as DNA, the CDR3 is TGTGCCAGCAGCTTGGCAGGGTTTGGTGTCGGGGAGCTGTTTTTT. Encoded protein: CASSLAGFGVGELFF.

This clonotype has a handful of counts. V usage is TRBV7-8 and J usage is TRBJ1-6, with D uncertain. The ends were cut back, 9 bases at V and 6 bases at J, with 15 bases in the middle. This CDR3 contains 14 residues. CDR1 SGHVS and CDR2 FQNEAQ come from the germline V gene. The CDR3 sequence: CARTWGNTNSPLHF. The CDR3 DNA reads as TGTGCCAGGACATGGGGAAACACTAATTCACCCCTCCACTTT.

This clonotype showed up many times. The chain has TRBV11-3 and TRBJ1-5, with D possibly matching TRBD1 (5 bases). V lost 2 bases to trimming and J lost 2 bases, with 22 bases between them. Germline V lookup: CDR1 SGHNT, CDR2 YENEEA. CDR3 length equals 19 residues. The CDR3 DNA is TGTGCCAGCAGCTTAACAGGCAGGATGGAAGTGTTAGGCAATCAGCCCCAGCATTTT. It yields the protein CASSLTGRMEVLGNQPQHF.

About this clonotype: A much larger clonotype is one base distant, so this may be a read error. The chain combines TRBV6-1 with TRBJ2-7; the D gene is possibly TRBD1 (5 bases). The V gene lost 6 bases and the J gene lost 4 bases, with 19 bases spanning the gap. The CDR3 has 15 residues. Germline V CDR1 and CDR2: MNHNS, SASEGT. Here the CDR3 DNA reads TGTGCCAGCAGCAACATACTGACAAGGGGTTACGAGCAGTACTTC. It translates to CASSNILTRGYEQYF.

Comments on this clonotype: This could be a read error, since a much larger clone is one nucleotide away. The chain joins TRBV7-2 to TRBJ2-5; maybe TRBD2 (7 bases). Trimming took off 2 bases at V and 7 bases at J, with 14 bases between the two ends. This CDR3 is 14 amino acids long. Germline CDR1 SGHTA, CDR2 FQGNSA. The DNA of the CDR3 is TGTGCCAGCAGCTTACCGGGAGGAGGGGGGACCCAGTACTTC. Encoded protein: CASSLPGGGGTQYF. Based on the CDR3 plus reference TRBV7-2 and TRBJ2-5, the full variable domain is GAGVSQSPSNKVTEKGKDVELRCDPISGHTALYWYRQSLGQGLEFLIYFQGNSAPDKSGLPSDRFSAERTGGSVSTLTIQRTQQEDSAVYLCASSLPGGGGTQYFGPGTRLLVL.